This T cell receptor (beta chain) was sequenced during a study of blood T cells in healthy people across ages. With respect to this clonotype: Its target is not known. The junction does not match germline at one end; this may be a read error.

The CDR3 consists of 16 residues. Each donor had ten milliliters of peripheral blood drawn. For the second PCR, which ran for about 6 to 11 cycles, a sample-barcoded 5' primer and a J-beta primer mix were used. At least 2.5 million CDR3-containing paired-end reads were obtained per sample. Using its own MiXCR run on the 5' RACE reads, TCRdb lists one record per CDR3 protein. The data show hundreds of thousands of distinct CDR3 sequences, with roughly half seen just once and under 60% held by the top ten. General study points: Using unsorted PBMCs precluded a conclusive naive versus antigen-experienced comparison.

The gene calls are TRBV12-3 or TRBV12-4 and TRBJ2-3, with D maybe TRBD1 (6 bases). The source of this sequence is a man aged 60 to 69 in good health. Material: blood. CDR3 nucleotides: TGTGCCAGCAAGGGACACGGCTCGGTGAGAGCAGATACGGAGTATTTT. This codes for CASKGHGSVRADTEYF.